Listed here is a single T cell receptor (beta chain). TCRdb's table, derived via immunoSEQ multiplex PCR, lists solely in-frame clones and lacks some. The sample holds some 230,000 clones, roughly four fifths seen once. The record originates from a study of blood T cell repertoires in COVID-19. Study-level background: There were acute and convalescent COVID-19 samples, and they came from the United States, Italy and Spain.

Between the trimmed V and J ends, which lost 8 bases and 3 bases, there was a span of 14 bases. This CDR3 has 13 amino acids. The sequencing input was peripheral blood. The rearrangement joins TRBV12-3 or TRBV12-4 to TRBJ2-7, with D perhaps matching TRBD2 (7 bases). The TCR sequence derives from a woman aged 25 to 39 who had recovered from COVID-19. The CDR3 sequence is CASGRGEFYEQYF. CDR3 bases: TGTGCCAGCGGGAGGGGGGAATTCTACGAGCAGTACTTC.